This T cell receptor beta chain came from a study of shared clonotypes between healthy human individuals. Study at large: Researchers assigned three CD4 naive, three CD4 memory, two CD8 naive and one CD8 memory plate to each donor.

Profiling relied on immunoSEQ multiplex PCR, and the TCRdb table lists in-frame clones only, not all of them. The table lists around 2,000,000 clones, about 95% of them singletons. The CDR3 length is 14 residues. Deletions cut 6 bases from V and 4 bases from J, with 15 bases between. Germline lookup yields CDR1 MNHEY and CDR2 SVGAGI. Sequenced input: naive CD4+ T cells sorted from blood. Subset noted: CD45RA+ positively selected. The chain joins TRBV6-5 to TRBJ1-1; perhaps TRBD1 as D (5 bases). The clonotype comes from a man younger than 30 in good health. Written as DNA, the CDR3 is TGTGCCAGCAGCCGACAGTCCTTCACCACTGAAGCTTTCTTT. Its translation: CASSRQSFTTEAFF.